The sequence of this T cell receptor beta chain was determined in a study of cytomegalovirus exposure and HLA in healthy donors. Trimming left V 1 base short and J 0 bases short, with 15 bases between. The germline gives CDR1 LNHDA, CDR2 SQIVND (reference sequence). The CDR3 contains 17 residues. The PCR was carried out with 60 Vbeta primers and 13 Jbeta primers. Assay: immunoSEQ multiplex PCR; the TCRdb copy retains only in-frame clones and omits some. The profile shows approximately 130,000 clones, under 85% of them singletons. Notes on this clone: Its matching antigen is unknown.

General observations from the study: TCR beta sequences numbering 16,951 were associated with HLA alleles at 0.05 false discovery rate in a later analysis. The study designated 150 or so TCR beta chains cytomegalovirus-associated.

The rearrangement joins TRBV19 to TRBJ1-1; D unresolved. The sequence derives from a man younger than 35 in good health and CMV-seropositive. Sequencing was performed on PBMCs. CDR3 protein: CASSIVTSAQMNTEAFF. The CDR3 DNA sequence: TGTGCCAGTAGTATAGTGACCTCGGCACAGATGAACACTGAAGCTTTCTTT.